At least ten counts were recorded for the clone carrying this T cell receptor beta chain. The source of the sample is a study of blood T cell repertoires in COVID-19. Study-level background: The samples span acute and convalescent COVID-19 from the United States, Italy and Spain. PBMCs, B-cell-depleted T cells, or T cells were the source of the cDNA or gDNA that made up the material.

The CDR3 is 17 residues long. Germline V gene lookup returns CDR1 LGHDT and CDR2 YNNKEL (reference sequence). V was pared by 0 bases and J by 5 bases, with 17 bases between. Original processing notes: Amplification of reference gene primers provided the estimated nucleated cell counts. TCRdb's table, derived via immunoSEQ multiplex PCR, lists solely in-frame clones and lacks some. V and J calls plus clone size are reproduced from that table; the DNA served to infer D and trimming. The sample carries over 250,000 clones, under 90% recorded once. The source of this sequence is a woman in her forties or fifties who had recovered from COVID-19. Sequencing was carried out using peripheral blood. V is TRBV3-1 (or the pseudogene TRBV3-2) and J is TRBJ1-5; D might be TRBD1 (5 bases). The CDR3 sequence is CASSQDYRPGWDQPQHF. CDR3 bases: TGTGCCAGCAGCCAAGATTACCGGCCAGGGTGGGATCAGCCCCAGCATTTT.